These 26 T cell receptor beta chains were sequenced from one sample in a study of blood T cells in healthy people across ages. It was with a sample-barcoded 5' primer and a J-beta primer mix that a second PCR of about 6 to 11 cycles was run. TCRdb analysed the 5' RACE reads with MiXCR anew, one entry per CDR3 protein. The sample carries about 730,000 distinct CDR3 sequences, roughly two fifths recorded once. The source material was blood. All receptors come from a woman aged 60-75 years in good health.

This sequence joins TRBV5-1 and TRBJ2-7; D ambiguous. Germline V gives CDR1 SGHRS, CDR2 YFSETQ. The CDR3 contains 15 residues. V lost 0 bases, J lost 0 bases, and 10 bases lay in between. CDR3 coding DNA: TGCGCCAGCAGCTTGGATGCAGGAACCTCCTACGAGCAGTACTTC. Protein product: CASSLDAGTSYEQYF.

The chain recombines TRBV20-1 with TRBJ2-7; either TRBD1 or TRBD2 may supply D (5 bases each). The length of the CDR3 is 14 residues. V dropped 1 base and J dropped 5 bases, with 15 bases sitting between them. Germline-derived CDR1 and CDR2 are DFQATT and SNEGSKA (reference sequence). CDR3: CSARGPKGSDEQYF. The CDR3 coding sequence is TGCAGTGCTAGAGGGCCGAAGGGGAGCGACGAGCAGTACTTC.

The chain joins TRBV27 to TRBJ1-2, with 7 bases matching TRBD1. The CDR3 consists of 14 residues. The J segment lost 5 bases and the V segment lost 6 bases, leaving 9 bases of the junction unmatched. Looked up from germline, CDR1 is MNHEY and CDR2 is SMNVEV (reference sequence). For the CDR3, the DNA is TGTGCCAGCAGATACAGGGGATCTAGGTATGGCTACACCTTC. As protein: CASRYRGSRYGYTF.

In its sample, this clonotype was seen once. This may be a read error, as it is one base from a much larger clone. The rearrangement joins TRBV20-1 to TRBJ2-7; no clear D. The J call may be incorrect, as the DNA end agrees better with TRBJ2-4. The CDR3 is 13 amino acids. Per germline, CDR1 DFQATT and CDR2 SNEGSKA (reference sequence). CDR3 sequence (DNA): TGCAGTGCTATACGAGCAGCCAAAAACATTCAGTACTTC. It translates to CSAIRAAKNIQYF.

The rearrangement joins TRBV3-1 to TRBJ1-4; 12 nucleotides align to TRBD1. CDR3 length: 17 residues. The V gene end was trimmed by 3 bases and the J gene end by 5 bases; junction bases not matched to a gene: 7. Per germline, CDR1 LGHDT and CDR2 YNNKEL (reference sequence). CDR3 nucleotide sequence: TGTGCCAGCAGCCACCGGGACAGGGGGCTACTAAATGAAAAACTGTTTTTT. Protein: CASSHRDRGLLNEKLFF.

A remark on this clonotype: Relative to the germline gene, one junction end is altered; a read error may explain this. The chain employs TRBV25-1 and TRBJ1-2, with D perhaps matching TRBD1 (5 bases). Germline V gives CDR1 MGHDK, CDR2 SYGVNS. This CDR3 region has 19 residues. The DNA of the CDR3 is TGTGCCAGCAGTGAATACGGAGGGGTCAGCCTACGTTTCGACTATGGCCACACCTTC. Its translation: CASSEYGGVSLRFDYGHTF.

The gene calls are TRBV20-1 and TRBJ2-1; D is unresolved. The CDR3 totals 10 residues. Deletions cut 6 bases from V and 7 bases from J, with 7 bases between. Germline V lookup: CDR1 DFQATT, CDR2 SNEGSKA (reference sequence). In DNA form, the CDR3 reads TGCAGTGCAAGGCCAAATGAGCAGTTCTTC. It codes for CSARPNEQFF.

This clonotype has a count of ten or more. The chain employs TRBV28 and TRBJ2-4, with D uncertain. V was trimmed by 1 base and J by 1 base, leaving 5 bases between them. The CDR3 runs to 14 residues. Germline CDR1 reads MDHEN; CDR2 reads SYDVKM. CDR3 bases: TGTGCCAGCAGTTTATCCGGGGCCAAAAACATTCAGTACTTC. This encodes CASSLSGAKNIQYF.

This clonotype was counted between two and nine times. The rearrangement joins TRBV6-5 to TRBJ2-7; 8 bases map to TRBD2. Germline CDR1 reads MNHEY; CDR2 reads SVGAGI. The junction had 7 bases not matched to a gene; V was cut back by 0 bases and J by 0 bases. The CDR3 extends over 17 amino acids. CDR3 coding DNA: TGTGCCAGCAGTTACTCGAAGACTAGCGCCCTCTCCTACGAGCAGTACTTC. It codes for CASSYSKTSALSYEQYF.

J is TRBJ1-5 and V is TRBV2; TRBD1 is a possible D gene (5 bases). The CDR3 contains 13 residues. V was cut by 7 bases and J by 5 bases, with 12 bases left in between. Per the germline V gene, CDR1 is SNHLY and CDR2 is FYNNEI. CDR3 DNA: TGTGCCAGCAACCAACAGGTCGATCAGCCCCAGCATTTT. Protein sequence: CASNQQVDQPQHF.

This clonotype came up once. Its ends do not fully match the called genes, so a read error is possible. V usage is TRBV2 and J usage is TRBJ2-7; TRBD2 is a possible D gene (6 bases). Germline V gene data show CDR1 as SNHLY and CDR2 as FYNNEI. The CDR3 covers 13 residues. CDR3 loop: CASSGLASVERYF. The CDR3 bases are TGTGCCAGCTCTGGGCTAGCGAGCGTCGAGCGGTACTTC. The variable domain in full, completed from reference TRBV2 and TRBJ2-7, reads EPEVTQTPSHQVTQMGQEVILRCVPISNHLYFYWYRQILGQKVEFLVSFYNNEISEKSEIFDDQFSVERPDGSNFTLKIRSTKLEDSAMYFCASSGLASVERYFGPGTRLTVT.

With respect to this clonotype: This could be a read error, since a much larger clone is one nucleotide away. J is TRBJ2-1 and V is TRBV5-6; 7 nucleotides align to TRBD2. This CDR3 spans 13 amino acids. The junction had 2 bases not matched to a gene; V was cut back by 4 bases and J by 4 bases. Germline values: CDR1 SGHDT, CDR2 YYEEEE. The CDR3, as DNA: TGTGCCAGCAGCGGGACTATGTACAATGAGCAGTTCTTC. As protein: CASSGTMYNEQFF.

Points on this clonotype: Possible read error: a much larger clone is one base away. The chain is built from TRBV3-1 and TRBJ2-1; D is uncertain. V was clipped by 2 bases and J by 13 bases, with 24 bases between them. The germline gives CDR1 LGHDT, CDR2 YNNKEL (reference sequence). This CDR3 is 16 amino acids long. This chain's CDR3 is CASSQPKHQYQETQFF. CDR3 in DNA: TGTGCCAGCAGCCAACCTAAACACCAGTACCAAGAGACCCAGTTCTTC.

This chain uses TRBV24-1 with TRBJ2-5, with 8 bases fitting TRBD2. V was pared by 4 bases and J by 4 bases, with 10 bases of the junction left unmatched. There are 16 residues in the CDR3. Germline assignment: CDR1 KGHDR and CDR2 SFDVKD. The CDR3 DNA reads as TGTGCCACCAGTGAATATACCCTGGGACTAGGAGAGACCCAGTACTTC. This sequence encodes CATSEYTLGLGETQYF.

The J gene is TRBJ2-7, the V gene TRBV7-6, with D possibly TRBD2 on 6 matching bases. The length of the CDR3 is 15 residues. V shed 3 bases and J shed 7 bases, with 19 bases lying between them. Germline-derived CDR1 and CDR2 are SGHVS and FNYEAQ. The CDR3 loop reads CASSLSSGGYNEQYF. For the CDR3, the DNA is TGTGCCAGCAGCTTGAGTAGCGGAGGTTACAATGAGCAGTACTTC.

This clonotype was seen many times. The rearrangement links TRBV10-3 to TRBJ2-7; D tentatively reads TRBD1 or TRBD2 (5 bases each). Germline values: CDR1 ENHRY, CDR2 SYGVKD. The germline V and J ends were trimmed by 4 bases and 1 base, with 20 bases remaining between them. The CDR3 is 17 amino acids. CDR3 DNA sequence: TGTGCCATCAGTGTACCCATACGGGGCGGAGCGTCCTACGAGCAGTACTTC. It codes for CAISVPIRGGASYEQYF.

This clonotype was detected many times. The rearrangement joins TRBV12-3 or TRBV12-4 to TRBJ2-1, with 15 bases identical to TRBD2. V shed 4 bases, J shed 8 bases, and the junction held 3 bases outside the gene matches. The CDR3 is made up of 15 amino acids. CDR3 residues: CASSSGTSGGYEQFF. Written as DNA, the CDR3 is TGTGCCAGCAGTTCCGGGACTAGCGGGGGGTATGAGCAGTTCTTC.

This chain links TRBV3-1 with TRBJ1-1, with 7 bases lining up with TRBD1. Germline lookup yields CDR1 LGHDT and CDR2 YNNKEL (reference sequence). CDR3 size: 13 residues. The V and J ends lost 1 base and 7 bases, in that order; junction bases with no gene match: 3. The DNA for the CDR3 is TGTGCCAGCAGCCAAGTTTGGGACAGTGAAGCTTTCTTT. Its protein is CASSQVWDSEAFF.

This clonotype was found many times. A much larger clone lies a single base off, so this may be a read error. The chain recombines TRBV7-9 with TRBJ2-5; D unresolved. Germline CDR1 is SEHNR and CDR2 is FQNEAQ (reference sequence). CDR3 length: 14 amino acids. V was shortened by 8 bases and J by 1 base, with 14 bases between the two germline ends. Here the CDR3 reads CASGAWASQETQYF. The CDR3 bases are TGTGCCAGCGGAGCTTGGGCCAGCCAAGAGACCCAGTACTTC.

In its sample, this clonotype was seen a few times. The rearrangement joins TRBV2 to TRBJ1-2; D not certain. Trimming took off 2 bases at V and 9 bases at J, with 10 bases between the two ends. CDR1 is SNHLY and CDR2 is FYNNEI in the germline V gene. The CDR3 has 12 residues. CDR3 residues: CASSERDESYTF. CDR3 DNA sequence: TGTGCCAGCAGTGAAAGGGATGAGAGCTACACCTTC.

This clonotype was found once. The chain is built from TRBV20-1 and TRBJ2-2; D is possibly TRBD1 (6 bases). In germline, CDR1 is DFQATT, CDR2 SNEGSKA (reference sequence). V was clipped by 4 bases and J by 0 bases, with 9 bases between them. CDR3 size: 14 residues. The CDR3 DNA is TGCAGTGCTACCAGGACAGCGAACACCGGGGAGCTGTTTTTT. It encodes CSATRTANTGELFF.

This clonotype was observed a handful of times. CDR3 nucleotide sequence: TGTGCCAGCAGCTTTAACAGGGGGGAGACCCAGTACTTC. It specifies CASSFNRGETQYF. The rearrangement uses TRBV7-2 and TRBJ2-5, with 8 positions matching TRBD1. The CDR3 length is 13 residues. The V gene end was trimmed by 3 bases and the J gene end by 5 bases; junction bases not matched to a gene: 2. Germline CDR1 is SGHTA and CDR2 is FQGNSA.

The CDR3 spells CASSRNGDMGETQYF. The CDR3 bases are TGCGCCAGCAGCCGAAACGGGGACATGGGAGAGACCCAGTACTTC. This sequence joins TRBV5-1 and TRBJ2-5; tentatively, D is TRBD1 (6 bases). The ends were cut back, 4 bases at V and 4 bases at J, with 17 bases in the middle. The CDR3 is made up of 15 amino acids. Germline loops: CDR1 SGHRS, CDR2 YFSETQ.

This clonotype has ten or more counts. This chain links TRBV6-2 or TRBV6-3 with TRBJ2-5, with D possibly matching TRBD1 (6 bases). With 8 bases removed from V and 2 bases from J, the gap between germline ends came to 21 bases. CDR3 length: 16 amino acids. In germline, CDR1 is MNHEY, CDR2 SVGEGT. CDR3 coding DNA: TGTGCCAGCGTTCCTATGGGGGCGGCGAAACAAGAGACCCAGTACTTC. Translation: CASVPMGAAKQETQYF.

This rearrangement joins TRBV20-1 to TRBJ1-4; possibly TRBD1 for D (6 bases). The CDR3 consists of 13 residues. Trimming took off 6 bases at V and 8 bases at J, with 16 bases between the two ends. From germline, CDR1 is DFQATT and CDR2 SNEGSKA (reference sequence). CDR3 nucleotides: TGCAGTGCCCTTGACAGGATTCAAGAAAAACTGTTTTTT. Encoded protein: CSALDRIQEKLFF.

This sequence joins TRBV11-2 and TRBJ2-4; D is ambiguous. The CDR3 has 14 amino acids. The germline CDR1 and CDR2 sequences are SGHAT and FQNNGV. Trimming left V 5 bases short and J 6 bases short, with 14 bases between. CDR3 coding DNA: TGTGCCAGCAGCCTACTCGAGCCGGGAAACATTCAGTACTTC. It encodes CASSLLEPGNIQYF.